This T cell receptor (beta chain) was retrieved from a study of blood T cell dynamics during melanoma immunotherapy. Study conclusions and caveats: Disease-control patients' PBMC repertoires became either more clonal or more diverse at W3.

On this clone itself: Antigen: not known.

This CDR3 spans 13 amino acids. From germline, CDR1 is GTSNPN and CDR2 SVGIG (reference sequence). Documented time point: week 3, after first cycle of checkpoint inhibitor. Patients had no prior systemic cancer treatment, immunosuppressants or other active cancers. Assay: immunoSEQ multiplex PCR; the TCRdb copy retains only in-frame clones and omits some. The data show fewer than 12,000 clones, about 87% seen once. The receptor was isolated from a human donor with melanoma. The chain combines TRBV30 with TRBJ1-6, with D unresolved. Here the sequenced sample was blood, taken from a patient treated with checkpoint blockade. The CDR3 region is CAAVGEYNSPLHF. The CDR3 bases are TGTGCTGCTGTCGGGGAGTATAATTCACCCCTCCACTTT.